The 15 T cell receptor beta chains listed next were all sequenced from one sample in a study of technical replicates of blood from several donors (TCRdb year 2017). The library was prepared using the immunoSEQ multiplex PCR assay. The table comes from immuneACCESS by way of TCRdb, which keeps in-frame sequences with V and J called. Part of the clones is missing from these tables; in studies checked, under half for an unresolved V gene and the rest for unknown reasons. The sample records roughly 72,000 clones, over 90% of which are singletons. Approximately 0.4% of the sample comes from the top ten. Sequences were obtained from T cells isolated from PBMCs. These receptor sequences come from a human donor in good health.

This chain connects TRBV9 to TRBJ2-5; 7 nucleotides line up with TRBD2. Germline CDR1 and CDR2: SGDLS and YYNGEE. The CDR3 is made up of 14 amino acids. Unmatched junction bases numbered 0, after V lost 0 bases and J lost 1 base. As DNA, the CDR3 is TGTGCCAGCAGCGTAGGCGGGAGCCAAGAGACCCAGTACTTC. Protein: CASSVGGSQETQYF.

The rearrangement links TRBV27 to TRBJ1-5; possible D gene TRBD1, 5 bases. V lost 5 bases and J 5 bases, leaving 13 bases between the germline ends. This CDR3 is built from 14 residues. The germline CDR1 and CDR2 sequences are MNHEY and SMNVEV (reference sequence). This CDR3 reads CASSRGVGDQPQHF. Here the CDR3 DNA reads TGTGCCAGCAGTCGGGGGGTGGGGGATCAGCCCCAGCATTTT.

This chain links TRBV10-1 with TRBJ2-1; 9 nucleotides align to TRBD2. The CDR3 runs to 15 residues. Germline V gives CDR1 WNHNN, CDR2 SYGVQD (reference sequence). V gave up 0 bases and J gave up 7 bases; unmatched junction bases: 4. The CDR3 loop is CASSESAGGRNEQFF. The CDR3 region has the DNA TGCGCCAGCAGTGAGTCAGCGGGAGGTCGAAATGAGCAGTTCTTC.

The chain combines TRBV28 with TRBJ1-1; the D gene is possibly TRBD1 (5 bases). CDR3 length: 15 residues. CDR1 MDHEN and CDR2 SYDVKM come from the germline V gene. The ends were cut back, 7 bases at V and 4 bases at J, with 19 bases in the middle. The DNA for the CDR3 is TGTGCCAGCACGGGACTCGTACCTTTAGGCACTGAAGCTTTCTTT. Amino acids: CASTGLVPLGTEAFF.

The genes are TRBV2 and TRBJ1-4; the D gene is possibly TRBD1 (5 bases). The V gene lost 5 bases and the J gene lost 3 bases, with 13 bases spanning the gap. The CDR3 spans 15 residues. Germline assignment: CDR1 SNHLY and CDR2 FYNNEI. The chain's CDR3 is CASSMEGLANEKLFF. CDR3 coding DNA: TGTGCCAGCAGTATGGAGGGGTTGGCTAATGAAAAACTGTTTTTT.

The V gene is TRBV27, the J gene TRBJ2-7; 8 bases map to TRBD1. V dropped 6 bases and J dropped 3; count of bases not matched to a gene: 4. The CDR3 has 13 residues. In germline, CDR1 is MNHEY, CDR2 SMNVEV (reference sequence). CDR3 loop: CASSLDRGYEQYF. Written as DNA, the CDR3 is TGTGCCAGCAGCCTAGACAGGGGCTACGAGCAGTACTTC.

CDR3 region: CASSQGQGSYEQYF. CDR3 DNA: TGCGCCAGCAGCCAAGGACAGGGGTCCTACGAGCAGTACTTC. The chain couples TRBV4-1 to TRBJ2-7; 8 nucleotides align to TRBD1. The germline CDR1 and CDR2 sequences are MGHRA and YSYEKL. This CDR3 has 14 residues. V lost 1 base to trimming and J lost 1 base; unmatched junction nucleotides: 0.

The V and J genes are TRBV14 and TRBJ2-1, with 10 bases fitting TRBD2. CDR3 length: 14 residues. Trimming took 5 bases from V and 4 from J; bases not matched to a gene: 2. Per germline, CDR1 SGHDN and CDR2 FVKESK. In nucleotides, the CDR3 is TGTGCCAGCAGCGGACTAGCGGCTTACAATGAGCAGTTCTTC. Its translation is CASSGLAAYNEQFF.

The V and J genes are TRBV9 and TRBJ2-3; D uncertain. V was trimmed by 5 bases and J by 3 bases, leaving 4 bases between them. CDR1 and CDR2 from the germline V gene are SGDLS and YYNGEE. The CDR3 has 11 amino acids. As DNA, the CDR3 is TGTGCCAGCAGTAAAACAGATACGCAGTATTTT. Translated, it gives CASSKTDTQYF. The entire variable domain, with the rest obtained from reference TRBV9 and TRBJ2-3, is as follows: DSGVTQTPKHLITATGQRVTLRCSPRSGDLSVYWYQQSLDQGLQFLIQYYNGEERAKGNILERFSAQQFPDLHSELNLSSLELGDSALYFCASSKTDTQYFGPGTRLTVL.

This chain uses TRBV30 with TRBJ2-7, with 11 bases identical to TRBD2. V lost 4 bases and J lost 7; bases outside the gene matches: 9. Germline V gene lookup returns CDR1 GTSNPN and CDR2 SVGIG (reference sequence). The CDR3 is 14 amino acids. The CDR3, as DNA: TGTGCCTGGAACGGACTAGCGGGCGCCTGGGAGCAGTACTTC. Protein: CAWNGLAGAWEQYF. The whole variable domain, remainder taken from reference TRBV30 and TRBJ2-7, is SQTIHQWPATLVQPVGSPLSLECTVEGTSNPNLYWYRQAAGRGLQLLFYSVGIGQISSEVPQNLSASRPQDRQFILSSKKLLLSDSGFYLCAWNGLAGAWEQYFGPGTRLTVT.

The chain is built from TRBV18 and TRBJ2-7; tentatively, D is TRBD1 (6 bases). The CDR3 runs 14 residues. Trimming shortened V by 6 bases and J by 3 bases, and 15 bases separated the two germline ends. Germline V gives CDR1 KGHSH, CDR2 LQKENI. The CDR3 here is CASSHRDTHYEQYF. The CDR3 DNA sequence: TGTGCCAGCTCTCACCGGGACACCCACTACGAGCAGTACTTC.

The rearrangement joins TRBV28 to TRBJ2-1; D is undetermined. Trimming took 2 bases from V and 5 from J, leaving 10 bases between them. Germline V lookup: CDR1 MDHEN, CDR2 SYDVKM. The CDR3 is 14 residues long. The CDR3 DNA reads TGTGCCAGCAGTTTAGAGTATTTTAACAATGAGCAGTTCTTC. Its protein is CASSLEYFNNEQFF.

The rearrangement links TRBV5-1 to TRBJ2-7; TRBD2 is a possible D gene (6 bases). The germline V gene has CDR1 SGHRS and CDR2 YFSETQ. This CDR3 comprises 14 residues. V lost 1 base and J lost 2, with 10 bases in between. The CDR3 nucleotides read TGCGCCAGCAGCTTGACCGGGACTCCCTACGAGCAGTACTTC. Translating it yields CASSLTGTPYEQYF. The full variable domain, completed using reference TRBV5-1 and TRBJ2-7, is KAGVTQTPRYLIKTRGQQVTLSCSPISGHRSVSWYQQTPGQGLQFLFEYFSETQRNKGNFPGRFSGRQFSNSRSEMNVSTLELGDSALYLCASSLTGTPYEQYFGPGTRLTVT.

The V and J genes are TRBV28 and TRBJ1-5, with TRBD1 matching over 7 bases. V lost 6 bases to trimming and J lost 3 bases; unmatched junction nucleotides: 11. This CDR3 is built from 16 residues. In germline, CDR1 is MDHEN, CDR2 SYDVKM. CDR3 residues: CASSWGQPIFNQPQHF. The DNA for the CDR3 is TGTGCCAGCAGCTGGGGACAGCCGATATTCAATCAGCCCCAGCATTTT.

The chain combines TRBV9 with TRBJ2-3; 12 bases line up with TRBD2. Germline V CDR1 and CDR2: SGDLS, YYNGEE. Losses at the gene ends were 4 bases for V and 0 bases for J; bases not matched to a gene: 15. The CDR3 runs 20 residues. The CDR3, as DNA: TGTGCCAGCAGCCCCTTAAGGGGACTAGCGGGTCCCGCTAGCACAGATACGCAGTATTTT. It is translated as CASSPLRGLAGPASTDTQYF.